This T cell receptor beta chain was sequenced during a study of CD8 T cells in Susac syndrome. This clonotype occurred a few times. When the RNA was reverse transcribed, random hexamers were used with an input of about 0.5 to 1 ug. It was immunoSEQ multiplex PCR that amplified TCR beta CDR3 across 54 Vbeta and 13 Jbeta. TCRdb processed the immunoSEQ multiplex PCR reads anew with MiXCR; each CDR3 protein has one entry. This sample has around 71,000 distinct CDR3 sequences; around 93% occur once, and the top ten carry roughly 0.15%. The receptor was derived from a human donor with Susac syndrome. Sequenced input: CD4+ T cells from PBMCs.

CDR3 nucleotides: TGTGCCAGCACCAAAAAGGGTGGCGGGGGCCTTCCCTACGAGCAGTACTTC. This gives the protein CASTKKGGGGLPYEQYF. The chain is built from TRBV7-8 and TRBJ2-7; tentative D call: TRBD2 (7 bases). In germline, CDR1 is SGHVS, CDR2 FQNEAQ. This CDR3 contains 17 residues. Trimming shortened V by 7 bases and J by 2 bases, and 24 bases separated the two germline ends. Full variable domain (outside the CDR3, taken from reference TRBV7-8 and TRBJ2-7): GAGVSQSPRYKVAKRGQDVALRCDPISGHVSLFWYQQALGQGPEFLTYFQNEAQLDKSGLPSDRFFAERPEGSVSTLKIQRTQQEDSAVYLCASTKKGGGGLPYEQYFGPGTRLTVT.